The T cell receptor (beta chain) under discussion was sequenced for a study of cytomegalovirus exposure and HLA in healthy donors. Primers for the PCR totalled 60 Vbeta and 13 Jbeta. Only in-frame clones appear in the TCRdb table, and some are missing; sequencing was by immunoSEQ multiplex PCR. The sample shows about 130,000 clones, approximately 85% of them seen only once. V was clipped by 4 bases and J by 2 bases, with 9 bases between them. The CDR3 is 13 amino acids. Germline V gene data show CDR1 as SEHNR and CDR2 as FQNEAQ (reference sequence). Sequencing input: PBMCs. The chain is built from TRBV7-9 and TRBJ2-7, with unresolved D. The TCR sequence derives from a male donor in good health and CMV-seropositive. CDR3 DNA sequence: TGTGCCAGCAGCTCAACAGTAACCTACGAGCAGTACTTC. Amino acid sequence: CASSSTVTYEQYF. Using reference TRBV7-9 and TRBJ2-7 for the parts outside the CDR3, the full variable domain is DTGVSQNPRHKITKRGQNVTFRCDPISEHNRLYWYRQTLGQGPEFLTYFQNEAQLEKSRLLSDRFSAERPKGSFSTLEIQRTEQGDSAMYLCASSSTVTYEQYFGPGTRLTVT.